This T cell receptor beta chain was recovered during a study of monozygotic twins with inflammatory bowel disease. The CDR3 totals 11 residues. Germline V lookup: CDR1 ENHRY, CDR2 SYGVKD. For each CDR3 protein, TCRdb gives one entry from its re-call of the 5' RACE reads, without DNA. The table lists about 160,000 distinct CDR3 sequences, with approximately 3% in the top ten. Blood was collected, approximately 2.5 ml per donor. The rearrangement uses TRBV10-3 and TRBJ2-7; TCRdb gives TRBD1 as the D gene, but with no DNA this cannot be confirmed. The source of this sequence is a human donor with ulcerative colitis or Crohn's disease, or a healthy co-twin of an affected twin (not recorded which). The sample taken for sequencing was blood. The chain's CDR3 is CAIRWGYEQYF.